This TCR beta chain was sequenced for a study of blood T cell repertoires in COVID-19. Study overall: Samples came from the United States, Italy and Spain, spanning acute and convalescent COVID-19. T cells, B-cell-depleted T cells, or PBMCs provided the cDNA or gDNA that served as material.

In the authors' methods: Amplification with reference gene primers provided the estimates of nucleated cell counts. The data were produced by immunoSEQ multiplex PCR, yet TCRdb's version contains in-frame clones alone and is incomplete. V and J calls and clone size come straight from that table; D and trimming were deduced from the DNA. The data contain about 100,000 clones, roughly 90% of them seen just once; the ten biggest clones take up 2% to 2.5%. Trimming left V 4 bases short and J 7 bases short, with 11 bases between. Germline CDR1 SNHLY, CDR2 FYNNEI. This CDR3 contains 12 residues. This chain joins TRBV2 and TRBJ2-7; maybe TRBD1 (5 bases). The source of this sequence is a man aged 45-60 years with active COVID-19. Sequencing was done on a sample of peripheral blood. CDR3 nucleotides: TGTGCCAGCAGTGGTGGACATGGGGAGCAGTACTTC. Its protein product is CASSGGHGEQYF. Full variable domain (outside the CDR3, taken from reference TRBV2 and TRBJ2-7): EPEVTQTPSHQVTQMGQEVILRCVPISNHLYFYWYRQILGQKVEFLVSFYNNEISEKSEIFDDQFSVERPDGSNFTLKIRSTKLEDSAMYFCASSGGHGEQYFGPGTRLTVT.